The clone carrying this TCR beta chain was seen a few times. What it recognizes is unknown. The sample originates from a study of identical twins. The study, taken as a whole, reports: For zero-insertion analyses, partial confounding could come from invariant MAIT and iNKT cells. Out-of-frame sharing of TCR alpha in monozygotic twins was underestimated by models.

The V gene's germline CDR1 is KGHDR and CDR2 SFDVKD. V was cut by 2 bases and J by 8 bases, with 14 bases left in between. The CDR3 covers 14 residues. Template switching, a step in the protocol, added a universal primer site, and cDNA carried unique molecular identifiers. TCRdb itself ran the 5' RACE reads through MiXCR, one entry per CDR3 protein. The sample comprises about 340,000 distinct CDR3 sequences, roughly 9% of which are singletons, and about 9.1% rests with the top ten. The V and J genes are TRBV24-1 and TRBJ1-2, with D perhaps TRBD1 (6 bases). The origin of this receptor is a woman between 50 and 59 years old in good health. The source material was naive T cells sorted from blood. CDR3 region: CATSDSGHSRGYTF. Here the CDR3 DNA reads TGTGCCACCAGTGATTCGGGACATTCTAGGGGCTACACCTTC.